This T cell receptor (beta chain) stems from a study of T cell responses to AZD1222 COVID-19 vaccine. Broader study findings: Across spike, vaccine-associated CD4 TCRs were found, dominant at 160-218 and 743-854. At baseline, seropositivity was found in only a handful of AZD1222 recipients. It was only after the peak T cell response that any repertoires were sampled.

On this clone itself: Its antigen remains unidentified.

Sequenced by immunoSEQ multiplex PCR; TCRdb stores in-frame clones only, minus some. The repertoire has about 120,000 clones, approximately 92% of them found once; the top ten carry more than 3.5%. This CDR3 contains 16 residues. V lost 6 bases, J lost 0 bases, and 15 bases lay in between. Germline V gives CDR1 MRHNA, CDR2 SNTAGT. This sample comprised peripheral blood, obtained 28 days after the second dose of the MenACWY control vaccine. The V and J genes are TRBV6-4 and TRBJ2-1; D is uncertain. The clonotype comes from an adult who received the MenACWY meningococcal vaccine as a control. CDR3 amino acids: CASRRIGVTSYNEQFF. The CDR3 nucleotides read TGTGCCAGCAGGAGGATCGGTGTGACCTCCTACAATGAGCAGTTCTTC.